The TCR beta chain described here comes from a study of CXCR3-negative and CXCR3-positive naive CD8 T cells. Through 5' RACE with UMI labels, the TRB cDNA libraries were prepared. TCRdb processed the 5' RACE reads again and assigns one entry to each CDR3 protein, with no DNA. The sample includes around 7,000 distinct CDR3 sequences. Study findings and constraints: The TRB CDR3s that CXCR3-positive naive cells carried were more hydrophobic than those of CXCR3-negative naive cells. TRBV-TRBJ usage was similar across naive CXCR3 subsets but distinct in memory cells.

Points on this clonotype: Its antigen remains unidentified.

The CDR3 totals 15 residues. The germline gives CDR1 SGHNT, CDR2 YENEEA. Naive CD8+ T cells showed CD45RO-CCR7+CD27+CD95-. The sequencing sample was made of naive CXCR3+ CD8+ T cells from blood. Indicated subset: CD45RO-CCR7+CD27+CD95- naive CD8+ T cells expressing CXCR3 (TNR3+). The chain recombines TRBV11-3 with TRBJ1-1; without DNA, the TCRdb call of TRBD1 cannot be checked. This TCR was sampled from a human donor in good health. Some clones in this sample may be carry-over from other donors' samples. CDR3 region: CASSSYRGENTEAFF.